This TCR beta chain was identified in a study of CD8+ T cells in alopecia areata. Across the whole study: Among treated patients, oral tofacitinib was administered at 5 to 10 mg twice daily. Study-level findings and limits: Especially in alopecia totalis/universalis, lesional scalp showed greater clonality than normal scalp did.

In each case, RNA was isolated and then reverse transcribed into cDNA as the sequencing template. Some clones are missing from TCRdb's copy, which holds only in-frame ones; the method was immunoSEQ multiplex PCR. The data show tens of thousands of clones, around 46% seen once. Germline trimming cut 2 bases from V and 5 bases from J; bases unmatched to any gene: 8. Germline CDR1 reads SGDLS; CDR2 reads YYNGEE. The CDR3 covers 15 residues. Remarks on this clone: What it binds is unknown.

The treatment is: oral pan-JAK inhibitor, 5-10 mg twice daily. PBMCs yielded sorted CD4+ and CD8+ T cells. The TCR comes from a human donor with alopecia areata. The sample in question was CD8+ T cells sorted from blood, obtained at approximately week 36, from a patient treated with tofacitinib. The rearrangement links TRBV9 to TRBJ2-5; TRBD1 matches at 8 bases. The CDR3 DNA follows: TGTGCCAGCAGCGTTCACCCCAGGGGGCTCGAGACCCAGTACTTC. This codes for CASSVHPRGLETQYF.